A selection of T cell receptor beta chains follows, all from one sample in a study of shared clonotypes between healthy human individuals. The assay was immunoSEQ multiplex PCR, and TCRdb's table has in-frame clones only and misses some. The sample includes millions of clones, just over 90% of them seen just once. Source material: naive CD4+ T cells from PBMCs. The receptors were gathered from a man aged 18 to 29 in good health. Some clones in this sample may be carry-over from other donors' samples. CDR3s include the opening cysteine and the closing phenylalanine or tryptophan.

V,J,CDR3
TRBV6-4,TRBJ2-2,CASSRLGTGELFF
TRBV14,TRBJ2-1,CASSQGRLAGTYNEQFF
TRBV28,TRBJ2-4,CASSLRGKEEYF
TRBV27,TRBJ1-1,CASSLVRQKNTEAFF
TRBV5-1,TRBJ1-1,CASSAEQGRGNTEAFF
TRBV5-1,TRBJ2-3,CASSLEAGTDTQYF
TRBV5-4,TRBJ2-2,CASSPRGGRANTGELFF
TRBV7-8,TRBJ1-2,CASSLETSRGYGYTF
TRBV11-3,TRBJ2-7,CASSWSEGPPSYEQYF
TRBV7-9,TRBJ2-1,CASSSGLAGGLSYNEQFF
TRBV7-9,TRBJ1-5,CASSFGLGDGTEPQHF
TRBV5-1,TRBJ2-2,CASTRTSGVTGELFF
TRBV11-3,TRBJ2-2,CASSPSGLNTGELFF
TRBV27,TRBJ2-7,CASSPTTGGKQYF
TRBV7-9,TRBJ2-7,CASSGGAGTVPYEQYF
TRBV10-3,TRBJ2-1,CATGDRGSYNEQFF
TRBV7-2,TRBJ2-5,CASSLDQGGKTQYF
TRBV4-1,TRBJ2-3,CASSQAQTSGGTTDTQYF
TRBV18,TRBJ2-1,CASSPRGADYNEQFF
TRBV28,TRBJ1-2,CATPGPGYGYTF
TRBV4-2,TRBJ2-1,CASSQGQSGVVFF
TRBV14,TRBJ2-1,CASSQDGPIGEQFF
TRBV25-1,TRBJ2-6,CASSVGGANVLTF
TRBV6-4,TRBJ2-3,CASSESGSTDTQYF
TRBV6-5,TRBJ2-1,CASSYFGGRSYNEQFF
TRBV9,TRBJ2-4,CASSAHTGGIQYF
TRBV5-1,TRBJ1-4,CASSSRDATNEKLFF
TRBV6-6,TRBJ1-5,CASLNHGQGSNQPQHF
TRBV5-1,TRBJ2-2,CASSLRQGSGELFF
TRBV5-4,TRBJ2-1,CASSPVEGRAFDNEQFF
TRBV29-1,TRBJ2-3,CSVDETLDTQYF
TRBV4-1,TRBJ2-7,CASSQDGRYEQYF
TRBV19,TRBJ1-5,CASSIPTGLGQPQHF